The clone carrying this TCR beta chain was detected only a few times. The time point: blood at routine non-recurrence follow-up after resection. This sample stems from a study of spatial heterogeneity in lung cancer. Turning to the study itself: Beta-chain sequences consistently outnumbered alpha-chain sequences in detection.

Using its own MiXCR run on the 5' RACE reads, TCRdb lists one record per CDR3 protein. This table has about 120,000 distinct CDR3 sequences, more than 10% appearing once. The clonotype comes from a female donor with early-stage non-small cell lung cancer. The sample consisted of PBMCs, taken at follow-up.

CDR3 nucleotides: TGTGCCAGCAGCTTAGAGTGGGGGCAGCCCCAGCATTTT. It yields the protein CASSLEWGQPQHF. The chain uses TRBV11-2 and TRBJ1-5, with D possibly being TRBD1 (5 bases). Trimming removed 0 bases at V and 7 bases at J, with 7 bases between. CDR3 size: 13 residues. Germline CDR1 SGHAT, CDR2 FQNNGV. The entire variable domain, with the rest obtained from reference TRBV11-2 and TRBJ1-5, is as follows: EAGVAQSPRYKIIEKRQSVAFWCNPISGHATLYWYQQILGQGPKLLIQFQNNGVVDDSQLPKDRFSAERLKGVDSTLKIQPAKLEDSAVYLCASSLEWGQPQHFGDGTRLSIL.